This T cell receptor beta chain was documented in a study of blood T cell repertoires in COVID-19 (dated by TCRdb to 2018 to 2021). With respect to the entire study: Samples covering the acute and convalescent phases of COVID-19 were provided by collaborators in the United States, Italy and Spain. Where available, HLA class I and class II types were obtained from metadata supplied by the sample provider rather than from assay-based typing. The samples were drawn from two sources: the first 160 participants of the ongoing ImmuneRACE study, and about 1,300 subjects contributed by 6 global collaborators. The dataset comprised deeply sampled blood TCRbeta repertoires from subjects exposed to, actively infected with, or recovered from COVID-19. Nearly every sample came with metadata listing a de-identified subject ID, COVID-19 status, age in years and sex. A freely available public database, intended as a resource for researchers studying the immune response to SARS-CoV-2, is where the repertoires were released. The material from the prospective study consisted of cDNA or gDNA derived from T cells, B-cell-depleted T cells, or PBMCs.

TCRbeta CDR3 regions were amplified from genomic DNA using the immunoSEQ Assay, a bias-controlled multiplex PCR. Concerning the study's data processing: The number of nucleated cells in each sample was estimated from the amplification of reference gene primers within the assay. To quantify the absolute abundance of each unique TCRbeta CDR3 rearrangement, sequence reads were collapsed and filtered. For each sample, productive Simpson clonality was calculated as the square root of Simpson's diversity index over productive rearrangements. TCRdb mirrors the immuneACCESS table, restricted to in-frame sequences. Some clones are absent from its copies; in checked studies, under half trace to an unresolved V gene, and the reason for the others is unknown. The V and J calls and clone size come from that table; D and trimming were worked out from the DNA. This sample lists around 250,000 clones; 65% to 85% were detected once. The ten most abundant clones make up approximately 6% of the sample.

Collaborating institutions collected whole blood in K2EDTA tubes following their own protocols. For TCRbeta analysis, collaborators shipped samples as frozen whole blood, isolated PBMCs, or DNA extracted from either of those sample types. What the study reported, not specific to this receptor: Clinical and demographic metadata were provided uncurated, with the amount varying by source and participant.

From the germline V gene, CDR1 is SGHTA and CDR2 is FQGTGA. Unmatched junction bases come to 6, with V trimmed by 4 bases and J by 2 bases. Taken from cysteine to phenylalanine, the CDR3 has 15 residues. The entry retains the CDR3 DNA only, 45 bases that are in frame from base 1. In its sample, this clone was seen a few times. The antigen it recognizes is unknown. Base qualities were left out, and no much larger clone turns up one base away. Sequencing used peripheral blood. The source is an elderly man with acute or convalescent COVID-19. The chain is encoded by TRBV7-3 joined to TRBJ2-3; TRBD1 aligns with 7 central bases. Read as DNA, the sequence is TGTGCCAGCAGCTCAGCAGGGGGATACACAGATACGCAGTATTTT. This sequence encodes CASSSAGGYTDTQYF.